A single sample gave rise to the 30 T cell receptor beta chains below, sequenced in a study of PD-1 blockade in classical Hodgkin lymphoma. No patient escaped relapse after autologous stem cell transplantation, and brentuximab vedotin exposure varied. Profiling relied on immunoSEQ multiplex PCR, and the TCRdb table lists in-frame clones only, not all of them. This table holds about 110,000 clones, 89% found once. This specimen was peripheral blood mononuclear cells (PBMCs), taken before the second cycle of nivolumab. Receptor source: a human donor with classical Hodgkin lymphoma.

The V gene is TRBV28, the J gene TRBJ2-7; possibly TRBD2 for D (6 bases). CDR3 size: 14 residues. The V gene's germline CDR1 is MDHEN and CDR2 SYDVKM. Trimming shortened V by 3 bases and J by 1 base, and 10 bases separated the two germline ends. This chain's CDR3 is CASSLIAGSYEQYF. The DNA for the CDR3 is TGTGCCAGCAGTTTGATCGCGGGATCCTACGAGCAGTACTTC.

This clone was found a few times. The gene calls are TRBV7-2 and TRBJ2-3; D is uncertain. The V gene's germline CDR1 is SGHTA and CDR2 FQGNSA. The CDR3 runs 14 residues. V was trimmed by 4 bases and J by 1 base, leaving 9 bases between them. Written as DNA, the CDR3 is TGTGCCAGCAGCTCCGGAAGGGGCACAGATACGCAGTATTTT. As protein: CASSSGRGTDTQYF.

The rearrangement joins TRBV15 to TRBJ1-1, with TRBD1 matching 9 bases. In germline, CDR1 is LNHNV, CDR2 YYDKDF (reference sequence). V trimming: 5 bases; J trimming: 8 bases; junction bases outside the gene matches: 12. CDR3 size: 15 residues. The CDR3 region has the DNA TGTGCCACCAGCGCCGGTTGGACAGGGGATATCGAAGCTTTCTTT. Its translation: CATSAGWTGDIEAFF.

The rearrangement uses TRBV5-4 and TRBJ2-3; the match to TRBD2 covers 8 bases. Germline V lookup: CDR1 SGHNT, CDR2 YYREEE (reference sequence). V dropped 5 bases and J dropped 3; count of bases not matched to a gene: 11. This CDR3 comprises 16 residues. The CDR3 DNA sequence: TGTGCCAGCAGACCGGGAGGGGCGGGAGGTACAGATACGCAGTATTTT. It yields the protein CASRPGGAGGTDTQYF.

The chain has TRBV5-1 and TRBJ2-5, with TRBD1 matching over 8 bases. This CDR3 contains 18 residues. Per germline, CDR1 SGHRS and CDR2 YFSETQ. V dropped 3 bases and J dropped 2; count of bases not matched to a gene: 15. The CDR3 bases are TGCGCCAGCAGCTCCCCGAGGGGGGCAGGGGGCTATCAAGAGACCCAGTACTTC. This translates into CASSSPRGAGGYQETQYF. The whole variable domain, filled in from reference TRBV5-1 and TRBJ2-5, reads KAGVTQTPRYLIKTRGQQVTLSCSPISGHRSVSWYQQTPGQGLQFLFEYFSETQRNKGNFPGRFSGRQFSNSRSEMNVSTLELGDSALYLCASSSPRGAGGYQETQYFGPGTRLLVL.

J is TRBJ1-3 and V is TRBV9; TRBD1 might be the D (5 bases). Trimming took 3 bases from V and 4 from J, leaving 11 bases between them. The CDR3 runs 14 residues. Germline values: CDR1 SGDLS, CDR2 YYNGEE. CDR3 DNA: TGTGCCAGCAGCGCGAGGGGTTCCGGAAACACCATATATTTT. It yields the protein CASSARGSGNTIYF.

This chain links TRBV10-3 with TRBJ2-1; 9 bases align to TRBD1. Per germline, CDR1 ENHRY and CDR2 SYGVKD. V lost 7 bases and J lost 2; bases outside the gene matches: 12. CDR3 size: 17 residues. The CDR3 DNA reads TGTGCCATCAACCGGGACAGGGAAGCTAACCCCTACAATGAGCAGTTCTTC. Protein product: CAINRDREANPYNEQFF.

The chain recombines TRBV5-5 with TRBJ2-7; D unclear. CDR1 and CDR2 (germline): SGHKS, YYEKEE (reference sequence). The V end was cut by 4 bases, the J end by 3 bases, with 17 bases between. The CDR3 runs 15 residues. Written as DNA, the CDR3 is TGTGCCAGCAGCCCGGATCTTATTATGGGCTACGAGCAGTACTTC. Protein sequence: CASSPDLIMGYEQYF. Based on the CDR3 plus reference TRBV5-5 and TRBJ2-7, the full variable domain is DAGVTQSPTHLIKTRGQQVTLRCSPISGHKSVSWYQQVLGQGPQFIFQYYEKEERGRGNFPDRFSARQFPNYSSELNVNALLLGDSALYLCASSPDLIMGYEQYFGPGTRLTVT.

This chain links TRBV29-1 with TRBJ1-2; D call uncertain. The CDR3 loop spans 13 amino acids. Germline-derived CDR1 and CDR2 are SQVTM and ANQGSEA. V gave up 0 bases and J gave up 1 base, with 6 bases separating them. The CDR3 spells CSVEERNNYGYTF. The CDR3 region has the DNA TGCAGCGTTGAAGAGAGAAATAACTATGGCTACACCTTC.

The V and J genes are TRBV5-6 and TRBJ2-5, with a weak D call TRBD1 (5 bases). The length of the CDR3 is 16 residues. Deletions cut 3 bases from V and 7 bases from J, with 22 bases between. CDR1 SGHDT and CDR2 YYEEEE come from the germline V gene. The CDR3 DNA reads as TGTGCCAGCAGCTACGATCGGACGACAGAGGTGAGGACCCAGTACTTC. Protein sequence: CASSYDRTTEVRTQYF.

The chain has TRBV5-1 and TRBJ1-1, with D possibly matching TRBD1 (6 bases). The CDR3 extends over 13 amino acids. The V and J ends lost 6 bases and 1 base respectively, with 10 bases between them. CDR1 SGHRS and CDR2 YFSETQ come from the germline V gene. The CDR3 sequence is CASNRAGNTEAFF. DNA of the CDR3: TGCGCCAGCAACAGGGCGGGGAACACTGAAGCTTTCTTT. Together with reference TRBV5-1 and TRBJ1-1, the CDR3 gives the full variable domain: KAGVTQTPRYLIKTRGQQVTLSCSPISGHRSVSWYQQTPGQGLQFLFEYFSETQRNKGNFPGRFSGRQFSNSRSEMNVSTLELGDSALYLCASNRAGNTEAFFGQGTRLTVV.

The gene calls are TRBV28 and TRBJ2-7; possible D gene TRBD2, 5 bases. CDR3 length equals 16 residues. Trimming pared 5 bases from V and 0 bases from J, leaving 17 bases between. Germline V lookup: CDR1 MDHEN, CDR2 SYDVKM. The CDR3 protein is CASSGKIGLSSYEQYF. Here the CDR3 DNA reads TGTGCCAGCAGTGGAAAAATAGGACTGAGCTCCTACGAGCAGTACTTC.

This chain uses TRBV30 with TRBJ1-1; D is possibly TRBD1 (5 bases). V was cut by 0 bases and J by 4 bases, with 24 bases left in between. Germline assignment: CDR1 GTSNPN and CDR2 SVGIG (reference sequence). CDR3 size: 18 residues. The CDR3 nucleotides are TGTGCCTGGAGTGTAAACCCCGGGGGGTGGGGTCTCAGCACTGAAGCTTTCTTT. Translating gives CAWSVNPGGWGLSTEAFF.

This clone was detected once. The chain combines TRBV5-4 with TRBJ2-2, with D perhaps TRBD2 (6 bases). Trimming pared 3 bases from V and 8 bases from J, leaving 17 bases between. There are 15 residues in the CDR3. CDR1 and CDR2 (germline): SGHNT, YYREEE (reference sequence). CDR3 bases: TGTGCCAGCAGCTCCCCGGGACTCGACGTGGGGGAGCTGTTTTTT. The encoded protein is CASSSPGLDVGELFF.

This chain connects TRBV4-1 to TRBJ2-5; tentatively, D is TRBD2 (5 bases). V was shortened by 5 bases and J by 6 bases, with 19 bases between the two germline ends. The germline CDR1 and CDR2 sequences are MGHRA and YSYEKL. CDR3 length: 15 amino acids. The CDR3 coding sequence is TGCGCCAGCAGCGCCGGACCCGAGGGTGGGAAGACCCAGTACTTC. Protein: CASSAGPEGGKTQYF.

The chain couples TRBV11-1 to TRBJ2-2; unclear D gene. V was pared by 5 bases and J by 6 bases, with 7 bases between. The CDR3 has 12 residues. Germline V gene sequence: CDR1 SGHAT, CDR2 FQDESV (reference sequence). The CDR3 DNA follows: TGTGCCAGCAGCGTATGGGCCGGGGAGCTGTTTTTT. Translating it yields CASSVWAGELFF. Full variable domain (remainder filled in from reference TRBV11-1 and TRBJ2-2): EAEVAQSPRYKITEKSQAVAFWCDPISGHATLYWYRQILGQGPELLVQFQDESVVDDSQLPKDRFSAERLKGVDSTLKIQPAELGDSAMYLCASSVWAGELFFGEGSRLTVL.

The rearrangement links TRBV6-5 to TRBJ1-5; perhaps TRBD1 as D (6 bases). V gave up 0 bases and J gave up 5 bases, with 14 bases separating them. The CDR3 is 16 amino acids. Germline CDR1 is MNHEY and CDR2 is SVGAGI. The CDR3 spells CASSYSLQGRYQPQHF. Written as DNA, the CDR3 is TGTGCCAGCAGTTACTCCCTACAGGGTCGATATCAGCCCCAGCATTTT.

The rearrangement links TRBV9 to TRBJ2-1; D might be TRBD1 or TRBD2, each matching 5 bases. Germline lookup yields CDR1 SGDLS and CDR2 YYNGEE. V was shortened by 5 bases and J by 1 base, with 16 bases between the two germline ends. The CDR3 is made up of 16 amino acids. In DNA, the CDR3 is TGTGCCAGCAGTGCTAGGGACCTGGGGTCCTACAATGAGCAGTTCTTC. Protein product: CASSARDLGSYNEQFF.

V and J are TRBV29-1 and TRBJ2-5; D could derive from TRBD1 or TRBD2 (6 bases each). The length of the CDR3 is 17 residues. V was cut by 3 bases and J by 0 bases, with 20 bases left in between. Germline V gene sequence: CDR1 SQVTM, CDR2 ANQGSEA. CDR3 loop: CSVDGWTRDKYQETQYF. CDR3 DNA: TGCAGCGTTGATGGATGGACGCGGGACAAATACCAAGAGACCCAGTACTTC.

The chain carries TRBV18 and TRBJ1-1; 7 bases agree with TRBD1. The CDR3 runs to 15 residues. Germline V gene sequence: CDR1 KGHSH, CDR2 LQKENI. V gave up 2 bases and J gave up 1 base; unmatched junction bases: 4. The CDR3 is CASSPTRTGNTEAFF. DNA for the CDR3: TGTGCCAGCTCACCAACTAGGACAGGGAACACTGAAGCTTTCTTT.

This clone was detected once. The gene calls are TRBV28 and TRBJ1-1; maybe TRBD1 (5 bases). Trimming shortened V by 6 bases and J by 3 bases, and 14 bases separated the two germline ends. CDR3 length: 14 amino acids. The germline gives CDR1 MDHEN, CDR2 SYDVKM. The CDR3 loop reads CASSLRPRDTEAFF. The CDR3 DNA is TGTGCCAGCAGCCTGCGGCCCAGGGACACTGAAGCTTTCTTT.

This rearrangement joins TRBV5-1 to TRBJ2-3, with a weak D call TRBD1 (5 bases). Per the germline V gene, CDR1 is SGHRS and CDR2 is YFSETQ. V was shortened by 0 bases and J by 3 bases, with 8 bases between the two germline ends. The CDR3 consists of 14 residues. DNA for the CDR3: TGCGCCAGCAGCTTGGGACAGCAGACAGATACGCAGTATTTT. This gives the protein CASSLGQQTDTQYF. Based on the CDR3 plus reference TRBV5-1 and TRBJ2-3, the full variable domain is KAGVTQTPRYLIKTRGQQVTLSCSPISGHRSVSWYQQTPGQGLQFLFEYFSETQRNKGNFPGRFSGRQFSNSRSEMNVSTLELGDSALYLCASSLGQQTDTQYFGPGTRLTVL.

The chain links TRBV7-9 to TRBJ2-7, with a possible D match to TRBD2 (6 bases). Germline V gene data show CDR1 as SEHNR and CDR2 as FQNEAQ (reference sequence). V lost 4 bases to trimming and J lost 3 bases, with 13 bases between them. This CDR3 contains 14 residues. CDR3 sequence: CASSSTGLRYEQYF. CDR3 bases: TGTGCCAGCAGCTCCACGGGACTCCGCTACGAGCAGTACTTC.

V and J are TRBV6-1 and TRBJ2-5; D perhaps matches TRBD1 (5 bases). The CDR3 runs 13 residues. Germline CDR1 and CDR2: MNHNS and SASEGT. The V end was cut by 3 bases, the J end by 5 bases, with 10 bases between. The DNA for the CDR3 is TGTGCCAGCAGTGAGATGGGGCGGGAGACCCAGTACTTC. It is translated as CASSEMGRETQYF.

The chain combines TRBV19 with TRBJ1-5; 7 bases fit TRBD1. Trimming removed 0 bases from V and 11 bases from J; junction bases left unmatched: 7. The germline gives CDR1 LNHDA, CDR2 SQIVND (reference sequence). The CDR3 is made up of 14 amino acids. The CDR3 loop is CASSIEDRGLSQHF. DNA for the CDR3: TGTGCCAGTAGTATAGAGGATAGGGGGCTGTCCCAGCATTTT. The full variable domain, with the rest looked up from reference TRBV19 and TRBJ1-5, is DGGITQSPKYLFRKEGQNVTLSCEQNLNHDAMYWYRQDPGQGLRLIYYSQIVNDFQKGDIAEGYSVSREKKESFPLTVTSAQKNPTAFYLCASSIEDRGLSQHFGDGTRLSIL.

This clone occurred once. The V and J genes are TRBV7-6 and TRBJ1-1; no clear D. Germline CDR1 reads SGHVS; CDR2 reads FNYEAQ. Trimming took off 2 bases at V and 4 bases at J, with 8 bases between the two ends. This CDR3 has 13 amino acids. CDR3 loop: CASSLSPGTEAFF. CDR3 DNA sequence: TGTGCCAGCAGCTTATCACCGGGCACTGAAGCTTTCTTT.

The V call is TRBV5-3, the J call TRBJ2-1; D is unclear. TRBV5-3 belongs to the ORF category, with a function that is uncertain. V was trimmed by 2 bases and J by 0 bases, leaving 18 bases between them. CDR3 length equals 18 residues. CDR3 sequence reads: CARSFFGCDPHSYNEQFF. The CDR3 region has the DNA TGTGCCAGAAGCTTCTTCGGGTGCGACCCTCACTCCTACAATGAGCAGTTCTTC.

The chain is built from TRBV15 and TRBJ2-1, with 7 bases aligning to TRBD2. Germline V gene lookup returns CDR1 LNHNV and CDR2 YYDKDF (reference sequence). The CDR3 runs 15 residues. V shed 1 base, J shed 0 bases, and the junction held 0 bases outside the gene matches. The CDR3 reads CATSRGGGSYNEQFF. For the CDR3, the DNA is TGTGCCACCAGCAGAGGGGGGGGCTCCTACAATGAGCAGTTCTTC.

This clone was observed a single time. The rearrangement links TRBV6-6 to TRBJ1-1; TRBD1 matches 7 bases. This CDR3 contains 14 residues. J gave up 5 bases and V 6 bases, and 9 bases lay outside the gene matches. The germline V gene has CDR1 MNHNY and CDR2 SVGAGI (reference sequence). In DNA, the CDR3 is TGTGCCAGCAGCCACGGACAGGTAAAAACTGAAGCTTTCTTT. Residues: CASSHGQVKTEAFF.

The gene calls are TRBV6-1 and TRBJ2-7, with 7 nucleotides matching TRBD1. V was clipped by 2 bases and J by 4 bases; unmatched bases: 5. This CDR3 has 14 residues. Germline V gene data show CDR1 as MNHNS and CDR2 as SASEGT. CDR3 DNA: TGTGCCAGCAGTGAACTGGGACAGAAATACGAGCAGTACTTC. It is translated as CASSELGQKYEQYF.